These T cell receptor beta chains were read from a single sample in a study of blood T cell repertoires in COVID-19. This table comes from immunoSEQ multiplex PCR, and its TCRdb copy is limited to in-frame clones, with some not included. The top ten clones hold 2% to 3% of a sample with tens of thousands of clones, approximately 89% of them seen once. The source material was peripheral blood. The receptors here all came from a middle-aged man with acute or convalescent COVID-19. CDR3s include the opening cysteine and the closing phenylalanine or tryptophan. The order of the fields is clone size, D gene, V gene, J gene, CDR3 DNA, CDR3 protein. The D gene is left open where the match is weak. Expanded clones get a size class; other rows say once, few or many, or leave the size out.

-	TRBD2	TRBV5-1	TRBJ2-1	TGCGCCAGCAGCGGGCAAGCGGGAGATGGTGAGCAGTTCTTC	CASSGQAGDGEQFF
once	-	TRBV19	TRBJ2-4	TGTGCCAGTAGACCCTCCGGGACCCGCGGGGTAAACATTCAGTACTTC	CASRPSGTRGVNIQYF
-	-	TRBV25-1	TRBJ1-2	TGTGCCAGCAGTCCGGGAAACTCTAACTATGGCTACACCTTC	CASSPGNSNYGYTF
-	-	TRBV5-1	TRBJ1-2	TGCGCCAGCAGCTTGGATCATAGCCAGTATGGCTACACCTTC	CASSLDHSQYGYTF
-	TRBD2	TRBV5-1	TRBJ2-5	TGCGCCAGCAGCATTTCGGGGGGGCAAGAGACCCAGTACTTC	CASSISGGQETQYF
-	-	TRBV30	TRBJ2-5	TGTGCCTGGAGTGTCAATCGGAGGCTGGAGACCCAGTACTTC	CAWSVNRRLETQYF
-	-	TRBV21-1	TRBJ2-3	TGTGCCAGCAGCAAAGAGGCACAGGTTCTTAGCACAGATACGCAGTATTTT	CASSKEAQVLSTDTQYF
-	TRBD2	TRBV19	TRBJ2-2	TGTGCCAGTAGTCAGTCGGGGGGGCCCGGGGAGCTGTTTTTT	CASSQSGGPGELFF
-	-	TRBV28	TRBJ1-5	TGTGCCAGCAGCATACCTAATTACAGGGCCCTCAATCAGCCCCAGCATTTT	CASSIPNYRALNQPQHF
-	TRBD2	TRBV19	TRBJ2-1	TGTGCCAGCGGGGGGGACTCCTACAATGAGCAGTTCTTC	CASGGDSYNEQFF
once	TRBD2	TRBV5-5	TRBJ2-7	TGTGCCAGCAACAGACTGGGTAGCGGGTTCTACGAGCAGTACTTC	CASNRLGSGFYEQYF
-	TRBD2	TRBV2	TRBJ2-2	TGTGCCAGCAGCTTCAGCGGGAGTGGCGGGGAGCTGTTTTTT	CASSFSGSGGELFF
-	-	TRBV29-1	TRBJ1-2	TGCAGCGGAGAAGACGGGATGGGAGGCTACACCTTC	CSGEDGMGGYTF
-	TRBD2	TRBV15	TRBJ2-3	TGTGCCACCAGCAGAGGCGGGAGAGATAGCACAGATACGCAGTATTTT	CATSRGGRDSTDTQYF
-	-	TRBV7-2	TRBJ2-1	TGTGCGACCAGCGGAACTCTAGACCATGAGCAGTTCTTC	CATSGTLDHEQFF
-	-	TRBV7-9	TRBJ1-1	TGTGCCAGCAGCTTAGCGCAAGAGGGAGACACTGAAGCTTTCTTT	CASSLAQEGDTEAFF
few	-	TRBV19	TRBJ1-5	TGTGCCAGTAAATTTGCCAGGGTGGATCAGCCCCAGCATTTT	CASKFARVDQPQHF
-	-	TRBV19	TRBJ2-3	TGTGCCAGCACAGACAGTCCCGGAGATACGCAGTATTTT	CASTDSPGDTQYF
-	TRBD1	TRBV19	TRBJ1-2	TGTGCCAGTATCACCCAAGAAAACAGGGGAAGAGGTGGCTACACCTTC	CASITQENRGRGGYTF
once	-	TRBV7-3	TRBJ1-1	TGTGCCAGCAGCACGATGGGAGGTAACACTGAAGCTTTCTTT	CASSTMGGNTEAFF
-	-	TRBV7-9	TRBJ1-1	TGTGCCAGCAGCTTAGGGGCGGTCGGGGGGATAACTGAAGCTTTCTTT	CASSLGAVGGITEAFF
medium-sized	TRBD1	TRBV6-2/TRBV6-3	TRBJ2-1	TGTGCCAGCAGCCAAGGGGGCGAATCCTACAATGAGCAGTTCTTC	CASSQGGESYNEQFF
-	TRBD1	TRBV5-6	TRBJ1-5	TGTGCCAGCAGCTCTCTAGGGACAGGGGTTGACAATCAGCCCCAGCATTTT	CASSSLGTGVDNQPQHF
-	TRBD2	TRBV11-1	TRBJ2-5	TGTGCCAGCAGCTTAGGGGCGGGGGGGCCTAAAGAGACCCAGTACTTC	CASSLGAGGPKETQYF
-	-	TRBV5-1	TRBJ1-1	TGCGCCAGCAGCTCCTTCACAGGGTCGAACACTGAAGCTTTCTTT	CASSSFTGSNTEAFF
once	TRBD1	TRBV18	TRBJ1-2	TGTGCCAGCTCCCCACAGACAGGGGGCAAGGACTATGGCTACACCTTC	CASSPQTGGKDYGYTF
once	-	TRBV5-1	TRBJ2-6	TGCGCCAGCAGCTTTGGAGTTCCCTCTGGGGCCAACGTCCTGACTTTC	CASSFGVPSGANVLTF
-	-	TRBV7-6	TRBJ1-4	TGTGCCAGCAGCTTGATGGGAGGCCCTTTCCTTTCAACTAATGAAAAACTGTTTTTT	CASSLMGGPFLSTNEKLFF
few	-	TRBV21-1	TRBJ1-1	TGTGCCAGCAGCAAATGCCACAGACGGACTGAAGCTTTCTTT	CASSKCHRRTEAFF
-	TRBD1	TRBV29-1	TRBJ2-2	TGCAGCGTTGAAACCGGGGACAGGAACACCGGGGAGCTGTTTTTT	CSVETGDRNTGELFF